Following are 31 T cell receptor beta chains from one sample sequenced in a study of blood T cell repertoires in COVID-19. Assay used: immunoSEQ multiplex PCR; TCRdb lists only in-frame clones, some missing. This table holds 540,000 or so clones, around nine tenths found once. The sequenced sample was peripheral blood. The source of these receptors is a woman aged 45-60 years with COVID-19, enrolled during active disease.

V is TRBV7-9 and J is TRBJ2-3; 10 nucleotides agree with TRBD2. From germline, CDR1 is SEHNR and CDR2 FQNEAQ (reference sequence). Germline trimming cut 3 bases from V and 5 bases from J; bases unmatched to any gene: 5. This CDR3 has 15 residues. The CDR3 DNA sequence: TGTGCCAGCAGCTTTAGGACTAGCGGCAGAGATACGCAGTATTTT. It translates to CASSFRTSGRDTQYF. The whole variable domain, filled in from reference TRBV7-9 and TRBJ2-3, reads DTGVSQNPRHKITKRGQNVTFRCDPISEHNRLYWYRQTLGQGPEFLTYFQNEAQLEKSRLLSDRFSAERPKGSFSTLEIQRTEQGDSAMYLCASSFRTSGRDTQYFGPGTRLTVL.

V gene TRBV15 combines with J gene TRBJ1-5; maybe TRBD1 (6 bases). V was cut by 0 bases and J by 7 bases, with 13 bases left in between. There are 15 residues in the CDR3. Germline CDR1 is LNHNV and CDR2 is YYDKDF (reference sequence). The chain's CDR3 is CATSRDPGRGQPQHF. The CDR3 DNA follows: TGTGCCACCAGCAGAGATCCTGGAAGGGGGCAGCCCCAGCATTTT.

The V and J genes are TRBV9 and TRBJ1-1, with a tentative D call TRBD1 (5 bases). The V end lost 7 bases, the J end lost 7 bases, and 11 bases lay between the germline ends. CDR3 length: 11 amino acids. CDR1 and CDR2 from the germline V gene are SGDLS and YYNGEE. The CDR3 DNA sequence: TGTGCCAGCGGGAGGGGCGGTGAAGCTTTCTTT. Protein: CASGRGGEAFF.

Only one count was recorded for this clone. The chain has TRBV30 and TRBJ2-7; D ambiguous. This CDR3 spans 13 amino acids. Germline V gene sequence: CDR1 GTSNPN, CDR2 SVGIG (reference sequence). V lost 0 bases and J lost 5, with 11 bases in between. The CDR3: CAWSVGQVNEQYF. CDR3 sequence (DNA): TGTGCCTGGAGTGTGGGTCAGGTTAACGAGCAGTACTTC.

V is TRBV5-5 and J is TRBJ1-1; D perhaps matches TRBD1 (5 bases). V lost 0 bases to trimming and J lost 7 bases, with 16 bases between them. Germline lookup yields CDR1 SGHKS and CDR2 YYEKEE (reference sequence). The CDR3 is 15 residues long. The CDR3 DNA reads as TGTGCCAGCAGCTTGGGAAGCGACAGCAGGTTTGAAGCTTTCTTT. Its protein product is CASSLGSDSRFEAFF.

The chain's CDR3 is CASSERTAVYGYTF. The CDR3 coding sequence is TGTGCCAGCAGTGAACGGACAGCGGTCTATGGCTACACCTTC. This rearrangement joins TRBV6-1 to TRBJ1-2; maybe TRBD1 (6 bases). Germline CDR1 is MNHNS and CDR2 is SASEGT. Trimming stripped 2 bases from V and 4 bases from J, with 11 bases between. The CDR3 spans 14 residues.

Concerning this clone: The sample contains more than one DNA sequence encoding this CDR3. The V call is TRBV2, the J call TRBJ1-5; D perhaps matches TRBD1 (5 bases). The V and J ends lost 4 bases and 4 bases respectively, with 11 bases between them. The germline gives CDR1 SNHLY, CDR2 FYNNEI. The CDR3 loop spans 14 amino acids. The CDR3, as DNA: TGTGCCAGCAGTGCGCAAGGGGCGAATCAGCCCCAGCATTTT. Translation: CASSAQGANQPQHF.

This chain uses TRBV7-9 with TRBJ1-4; 9 positions match TRBD1. V shed 6 bases and J 8 bases; nucleotides not matched to a gene: 7. Germline V gene lookup returns CDR1 SEHNR and CDR2 FQNEAQ (reference sequence). This CDR3 region has 14 residues. CDR3 residues: CASSPTGGSEKLFF. CDR3 in DNA: TGTGCCAGCAGTCCAACAGGGGGCAGCGAAAAACTGTTTTTT.

The V gene is TRBV6-1, the J gene TRBJ2-2; 8 bases line up with TRBD1. The germline gives CDR1 MNHNS, CDR2 SASEGT. The CDR3 contains 15 residues. V lost 1 base and J lost 4; bases outside the gene matches: 2. The CDR3 sequence: CASSEDRGFTGELFF. CDR3 sequence (DNA): TGTGCCAGCAGTGAAGACAGGGGGTTCACCGGGGAGCTGTTTTTT.

The rearrangement uses TRBV6-1 and TRBJ1-3; D not certain. Trimming shortened V by 1 base and J by 2 bases, and 3 bases separated the two germline ends. There are 13 residues in the CDR3. Germline CDR1 MNHNS, CDR2 SASEGT. The CDR3 sequence is CASSEVTGNTIYF. CDR3 nucleotide sequence: TGTGCCAGCAGTGAAGTTACTGGAAACACCATATATTTT.

The CDR3 spells CASSLIAGDLYSTDTQYF. The CDR3 coding sequence is TGTGCCAGCAGCTTAATAGCGGGGGATCTCTATAGCACAGATACGCAGTATTTT. The rearrangement links TRBV7-9 to TRBJ2-3, with TRBD2 matching over 9 bases. The junction had 9 bases not matched to a gene; V was cut back by 2 bases and J by 0 bases. The length of the CDR3 is 18 residues. Looked up from germline, CDR1 is SEHNR and CDR2 is FQNEAQ (reference sequence).

The chain recombines TRBV5-4 with TRBJ1-2; 8 nucleotides line up with TRBD1. The germline V gene encodes CDR1 SGHNT and CDR2 YYREEE (reference sequence). V lost 3 bases and J lost 5; bases outside the gene matches: 9. The CDR3 sequence is 15 residues long. CDR3 coding DNA: TGTGCCAGCAGCTACCCTGGACAGGGTAAATATGGCTACACCTTC. Translation gives CASSYPGQGKYGYTF.

This clone appeared a single time. The junction departs from the called germline gene at one end, perhaps through a read error. V usage is TRBV5-6 and J usage is TRBJ2-1; 7 positions agree with TRBD2. Germline CDR1 SGHDT, CDR2 YYEEEE. This CDR3 has 13 residues. In DNA form, the CDR3 reads TGTGCCAGCGGCTTCCTGGGAGGGAATGAGCAGTTCTTC. Translation: CASGFLGGNEQFF.

V and J are TRBV27 and TRBJ1-1, with no clear D. Trimming took off 6 bases at V and 3 bases at J, with 11 bases between the two ends. Germline CDR1 and CDR2: MNHEY and SMNVEV (reference sequence). The length of the CDR3 is 13 residues. The CDR3 bases are TGTGCCAGCAGCACACTCCGGGACACTGAAGCTTTCTTT. As protein: CASSTLRDTEAFF.

The V call is TRBV7-6, the J call TRBJ1-2, with D perhaps matching TRBD1 (6 bases). The V end lost 3 bases, the J end lost 8 bases, and 16 bases lay between the germline ends. The germline V gene has CDR1 SGHVS and CDR2 FNYEAQ. This CDR3 has 14 residues. The CDR3 coding sequence is TGTGCCAGCAGCTTCGCCCAGGGGTATGACGGCTACACCTTC. Translating it yields CASSFAQGYDGYTF.

This chain links TRBV30 with TRBJ1-1; tentatively, D is TRBD1 (6 bases). CDR3 length: 15 residues. Germline V gene sequence: CDR1 GTSNPN, CDR2 SVGIG (reference sequence). V gave up 0 bases and J gave up 3 bases, with 14 bases separating them. The CDR3 DNA reads as TGTGCCTGGAGTGTACCAGGGGAAGGTTACACTGAAGCTTTCTTT. Translation gives CAWSVPGEGYTEAFF.

This sequence joins TRBV19 and TRBJ2-7; 9 nucleotides match TRBD1. After removal of 4 bases from V and 2 bases from J, the junction contained 12 bases not matched to a gene. CDR3 size: 17 residues. Germline V gives CDR1 LNHDA, CDR2 SQIVND (reference sequence). The chain's CDR3 is CASSTSGTGPRAYEQYF. For the CDR3, the DNA is TGTGCCAGTAGTACCTCCGGGACAGGGCCCCGCGCCTACGAGCAGTACTTC.

The rearrangement uses TRBV24-1 and TRBJ2-7; possible D gene TRBD1, 7 bases. V shed 9 bases and J shed 9 bases, with 23 bases lying between them. CDR3 length: 14 amino acids. Germline lookup yields CDR1 KGHDR and CDR2 SFDVKD. The CDR3 DNA reads as TGTGCCACCGGGTCGGGGGACAGCGACTTCACGCAGTACTTC. Its translation: CATGSGDSDFTQYF.

Worth noting for this clone: This sample also contains other DNA sequences that code for the same CDR3. The rearrangement joins TRBV27 to TRBJ2-7; maybe TRBD1 (5 bases). Trimming shortened V by 5 bases and J by 0 bases, and 8 bases separated the two germline ends. The germline CDR1 and CDR2 sequences are MNHEY and SMNVEV (reference sequence). This CDR3 has 13 amino acids. The DNA for the CDR3 is TGTGCCAGCAGTCGACAGCCCTCCTACGAGCAGTACTTC. Its translation: CASSRQPSYEQYF.

This clone was seen only once. The CDR3: CSVGRISSGGTEAFF. CDR3 DNA sequence: TGCAGCGTCGGTAGAATTAGCTCAGGGGGCACTGAAGCTTTCTTT. The chain recombines TRBV29-1 with TRBJ1-1, with TRBD1 matching over 7 bases. J was trimmed by 4 bases and V by 6 bases; bases with no gene match: 14. Germline CDR1 SQVTM, CDR2 ANQGSEA. The CDR3 has 15 residues.

The V and J genes are TRBV12-3 or TRBV12-4 and TRBJ1-1; tentatively, D is TRBD1 (6 bases). V was trimmed by 3 bases and J by 11 bases, leaving 10 bases between them. The CDR3 has 11 residues. CDR3 sequence (DNA): TGTGCCAGCAGTTTGGGACAAGGGGCTTTCTTT. Its translation: CASSLGQGAFF.

The V call is TRBV19, the J call TRBJ1-2, with TRBD1 matching 7 bases. CDR3 length: 13 residues. V shed 5 bases and J 4 bases; nucleotides not matched to a gene: 4. Germline CDR1 reads LNHDA; CDR2 reads SQIVND (reference sequence). The CDR3 loop is CASSLDRIYGYTF. CDR3 DNA sequence: TGTGCCAGTAGTCTGGACAGGATCTATGGCTACACCTTC.

Only a few counts were recorded for this clone. Within the sample, other DNA sequences also encode this same CDR3. CDR3 residues: CASSLGTGYGYTF. In nucleotides, the CDR3 is TGTGCCAGCAGTTTAGGGACAGGATATGGCTACACCTTC. The chain recombines TRBV12-3 or TRBV12-4 with TRBJ1-2, with 7 bases aligning to TRBD1. The CDR3 has 13 residues. The V and J ends lost 1 base and 5 bases, in that order; junction bases with no gene match: 1.

This chain connects TRBV21-1 to TRBJ2-7; whether TRBD1, the table's D call, matches the DNA was not checked. TRBV21-1 is shown as a pseudogene. CDR3 length equals 14 residues. The chain's CDR3 is CASSTYRVTYEQYF. CDR3 sequence (DNA): TGTGCCAGCAGCACTTACAGGGTCACCTACGAGCAGTACTTC.

The CDR3 reads CASTLDSFYEQYF. The CDR3 nucleotides read TGCGCCAGCACCCTTGACAGTTTCTACGAGCAGTACTTC. This chain uses TRBV5-1 with TRBJ2-7; maybe TRBD1 (5 bases). V lost 6 bases and J 3 bases, leaving 13 bases between the germline ends. The CDR3 totals 13 residues. CDR1 and CDR2 from the germline V gene are SGHRS and YFSETQ.

V and J are TRBV13 and TRBJ1-1, with D possibly TRBD1 on 5 matching bases. Germline V lookup: CDR1 PRHDT, CDR2 FYEKMQ (reference sequence). The V end was cut by 0 bases, the J end by 4 bases, with 15 bases between. The CDR3 has 16 residues. The CDR3 region is CASSLGLYGASTEAFF. The CDR3 region has the DNA TGTGCCAGCAGCTTAGGGCTGTATGGGGCTAGCACTGAAGCTTTCTTT.

The rearrangement links TRBV5-1 to TRBJ2-5; 8 nucleotides match TRBD1. The germline V gene has CDR1 SGHRS and CDR2 YFSETQ. This CDR3 spans 13 amino acids. V shed 5 bases, J shed 4 bases, and the junction held 4 bases outside the gene matches. The CDR3 bases are TGCGCCAGCAGAGCTACAGGGGGAGAGACCCAGTACTTC. As protein: CASRATGGETQYF.

The chain has TRBV28 and TRBJ2-2, with a tentative D call TRBD1 (5 bases). Between the trimmed V and J ends, which lost 2 bases and 2 bases, there was a span of 9 bases. The CDR3 is 15 residues long. CDR1 MDHEN and CDR2 SYDVKM come from the germline V gene. CDR3: CASSLGTGNTGELFF. CDR3 bases: TGTGCCAGCAGTTTAGGCACAGGTAACACCGGGGAGCTGTTTTTT.

The chain employs TRBV27 and TRBJ2-7; D is possibly TRBD1 (6 bases). The CDR3 is 18 amino acids. Trimming shortened V by 5 bases and J by 3 bases, and 26 bases separated the two germline ends. Germline V gives CDR1 MNHEY, CDR2 SMNVEV (reference sequence). The CDR3, as DNA: TGTGCCAGCAGTCGAATTGGTGGGCTACTCAGGGGTTTCTACGAGCAGTACTTC. It is translated as CASSRIGGLLRGFYEQYF.

The rearrangement uses TRBV9 and TRBJ1-2; TRBD1 matches at 9 bases. This CDR3 is 15 amino acids long. With 3 bases clipped from V and 3 bases from J, the junction kept 6 bases outside the gene matches. The germline gives CDR1 SGDLS, CDR2 YYNGEE. CDR3 protein: CASSARDRVDYGYTF. CDR3 coding DNA: TGTGCCAGCAGCGCCCGGGACAGGGTTGACTATGGCTACACCTTC.

This chain joins TRBV18 and TRBJ2-5, with D possibly TRBD2 on 5 matching bases. With 4 bases removed from V and 2 bases from J, the gap between germline ends came to 8 bases. The CDR3 runs to 13 residues. Germline V gene data show CDR1 as KGHSH and CDR2 as LQKENI. For the CDR3, the DNA is TGTGCCAGCTCACAGGCGGGTCAAGAGACCCAGTACTTC. It is translated as CASSQAGQETQYF.